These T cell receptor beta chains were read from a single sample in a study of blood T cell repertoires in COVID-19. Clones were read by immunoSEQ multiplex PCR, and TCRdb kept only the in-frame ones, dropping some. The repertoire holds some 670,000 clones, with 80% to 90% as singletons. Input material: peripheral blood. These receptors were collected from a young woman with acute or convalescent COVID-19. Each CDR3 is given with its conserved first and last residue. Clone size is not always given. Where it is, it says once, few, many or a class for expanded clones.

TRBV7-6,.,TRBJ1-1,CASSLLRLRDTEAFF
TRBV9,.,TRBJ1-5,CASSVGGNSNQPQHF
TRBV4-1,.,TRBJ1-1,CASSRQENTEAFF
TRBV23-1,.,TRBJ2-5,CAERQKDRGHEWETQYF
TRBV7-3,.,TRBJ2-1,CASSLRSSYNEQFF
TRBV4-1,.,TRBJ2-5,CASSQDGPGQLQETQYF
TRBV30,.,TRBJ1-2,CAWSASGTHGYTF
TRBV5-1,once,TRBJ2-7,CASSPGTGLYEQYF
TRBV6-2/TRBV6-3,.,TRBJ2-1,CASSFRTSGAYNEQFF
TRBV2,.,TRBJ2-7,CAGRGALGSYEQYF
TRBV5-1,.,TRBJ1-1,CASSLAPHRVSNTEAFF
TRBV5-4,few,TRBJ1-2,CASSADRGLGGYTF
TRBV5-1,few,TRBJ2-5,CASSLAGETQYF
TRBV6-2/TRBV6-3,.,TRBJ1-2,CASSPHPHRVINYGYTF
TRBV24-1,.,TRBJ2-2,CATRDGEAGELFF
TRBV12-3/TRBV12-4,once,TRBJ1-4,CASSLWPKLFF
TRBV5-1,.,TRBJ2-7,CASSLSGVAYEQYF
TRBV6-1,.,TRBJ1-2,CASSETGTRGWGYTF
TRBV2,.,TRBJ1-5,CASTPGVLSNQPQHF
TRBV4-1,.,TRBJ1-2,CASSQEGTGRSYGYTF
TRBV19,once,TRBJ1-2,CASRGTGGYGYTF
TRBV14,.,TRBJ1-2,CASSLIGQGGYTF
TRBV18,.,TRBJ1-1,CASSRNTGNILTGANTEAFF
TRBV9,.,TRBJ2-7,CASSSRDSYEQYF
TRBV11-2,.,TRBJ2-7,CASSSNRDRVGEQYF
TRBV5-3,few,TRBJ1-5,CARSPNPRDKNQPQHF
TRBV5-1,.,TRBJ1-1,CASSLNTMNTEAFF
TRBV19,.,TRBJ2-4,CASNDRLAKNIQYF
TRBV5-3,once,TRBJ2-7,CARSSPGQSYEQYF
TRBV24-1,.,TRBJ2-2,CATSETTGTSTGELFF
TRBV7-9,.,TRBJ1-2,CASSSGGTAKFYGYTF
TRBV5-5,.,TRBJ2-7,CASSGGAAEQYF
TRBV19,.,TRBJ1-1,CASSDRDRGNTEAFF
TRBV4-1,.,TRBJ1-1,CASSVRQGALGGTEAFF
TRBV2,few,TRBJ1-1,CASSQHRGGNTEAFF
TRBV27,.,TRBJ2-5,CASRASGGGETQYF
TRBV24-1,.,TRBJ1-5,CATSGLDSNQPQHF
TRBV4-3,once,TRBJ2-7,CASSQPPGLAFYEQYF
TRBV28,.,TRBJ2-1,CASSLPLSSGGPFGEQFF
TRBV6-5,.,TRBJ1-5,CAASLGSERGPQHF